These 23 T cell receptor beta chains share one sample of origin, sequenced in a study of T cell responses to AZD1222 COVID-19 vaccine. The method was immunoSEQ multiplex PCR; TCRdb's version includes in-frame clones alone and lacks a portion of them. The sample comprises 200,000 to 300,000 clones, more than 80% of which are singletons, and 0.5% to 0.65% rests with the top ten. The sequences come from peripheral blood, collected on day 0 of AZD1222 vaccination. The receptors derive from an adult in good health.

The rearrangement joins TRBV5-6 to TRBJ1-4, with D perhaps TRBD1 (6 bases). V lost 2 bases, J lost 11 bases, and 7 bases lay in between. There are 11 residues in the CDR3. Germline V gives CDR1 SGHDT, CDR2 YYEEEE. CDR3 sequence reads: CASSFGQKLFF. As DNA, the CDR3 is TGTGCCAGCAGCTTCGGACAGAAACTGTTTTTT.

This clone was counted a single time. This sequence joins TRBV7-8 and TRBJ2-7; 8 nucleotides match TRBD1. Trimming cost V 5 bases and J 3 bases; bases outside gene matches: 12. Per germline, CDR1 SGHVS and CDR2 FQNEAQ. The CDR3 runs 16 residues. The CDR3 region is CASSPFGQGTGYEQYF. CDR3 bases: TGTGCCAGCAGCCCCTTTGGACAGGGTACAGGCTACGAGCAGTACTTC.

The rearrangement joins TRBV4-1 to TRBJ2-5; possible D gene TRBD1, 6 bases. Germline assignment: CDR1 MGHRA and CDR2 YSYEKL. V was trimmed by 3 bases and J by 2 bases, leaving 10 bases between them. The CDR3 loop spans 14 amino acids. Written as DNA, the CDR3 is TGCGCCAGCAGCCACCCGGACAGACAAGAGACCCAGTACTTC. It specifies CASSHPDRQETQYF.

J is TRBJ2-3 and V is TRBV7-8, with 10 bases aligning to TRBD2. The ends lost 5 bases at V and 8 bases at J; junction bases unmatched: 4. The CDR3 covers 13 residues. CDR1 is SGHVS and CDR2 is FQNEAQ in the germline V gene. The CDR3: CASSQAGGFTQYF. The CDR3 DNA follows: TGTGCCAGCAGCCAAGCGGGAGGGTTTACGCAGTATTTT.

V gene TRBV2 combines with J gene TRBJ1-2; D is ambiguous. Trimming shortened V by 1 base and J by 8 bases, and 14 bases separated the two germline ends. CDR1 and CDR2 (germline): SNHLY, FYNNEI. CDR3 length equals 14 residues. Here the CDR3 DNA reads TGTGCCAGCAGTGAAGTCCAGGTGGCTCAGGGCTACACCTTC. Translated: CASSEVQVAQGYTF.

The CDR3 coding sequence is TGTGCCAGTAGCCCGGGACTAGCGCAGAGTTTGTTCTTC. This translates into CASSPGLAQSLFF. The chain carries TRBV19 and TRBJ2-1; TRBD2 aligns across 10 bases. Losses at the gene ends were 6 bases for V and 15 bases for J; bases not matched to a gene: 11. This CDR3 region has 13 residues. Germline V lookup: CDR1 LNHDA, CDR2 SQIVND (reference sequence).

V usage is TRBV7-2 and J usage is TRBJ2-7; 8 bases match TRBD1. This CDR3 is 13 amino acids long. The germline V gene has CDR1 SGHTA and CDR2 FQGNSA. With 4 bases clipped from V and 7 bases from J, the junction kept 6 bases outside the gene matches. The CDR3 bases are TGTGCCAGCAGCTGGGGGGACAGGAGGGAGCAGTACTTC. Its translation is CASSWGDRREQYF. The full variable domain, with the rest looked up from reference TRBV7-2 and TRBJ2-7, is GAGVSQSPSNKVTEKGKDVELRCDPISGHTALYWYRQSLGQGLEFLIYFQGNSAPDKSGLPSDRFSAERTGGSVSTLTIQRTQQEDSAVYLCASSWGDRREQYFGPGTRLTVT.

The CDR3 sequence: CAIKGGYSSYNEQFF. In nucleotides, the CDR3 is TGTGCCATTAAGGGTGGTTACTCCTCCTACAATGAGCAGTTCTTC. The rearrangement joins TRBV6-4 to TRBJ2-1, with D hard to call. Trimming shortened V by 10 bases and J by 0 bases, and 16 bases separated the two germline ends. Germline CDR1 reads MRHNA; CDR2 reads SNTAGT. The CDR3 contains 15 residues.

The chain recombines TRBV15 with TRBJ1-1, with D possibly TRBD1 on 5 matching bases. Germline CDR1 is LNHNV and CDR2 is YYDKDF (reference sequence). CDR3 length equals 14 residues. The ends were cut back, 5 bases at V and 0 bases at J, with 10 bases in the middle. The CDR3 nucleotides are TGTGCCACCAGCGGGGGACTTATGAACACTGAAGCTTTCTTT. Protein product: CATSGGLMNTEAFF.

A single count supports this clone. The chain employs TRBV19 and TRBJ1-1; D gene unclear. In germline, CDR1 is LNHDA, CDR2 SQIVND (reference sequence). This CDR3 is built from 14 residues. V shed 9 bases and J shed 0 bases, with 14 bases lying between them. The CDR3 bases are TGTGCCAGCAGTCCTAGCGGTTTGAACACTGAAGCTTTCTTT. It codes for CASSPSGLNTEAFF. The variable domain in full, completed from reference TRBV19 and TRBJ1-1, reads DGGITQSPKYLFRKEGQNVTLSCEQNLNHDAMYWYRQDPGQGLRLIYYSQIVNDFQKGDIAEGYSVSREKKESFPLTVTSAQKNPTAFYLCASSPSGLNTEAFFGQGTRLTVV.

This chain uses TRBV3-1 (or the pseudogene TRBV3-2) with TRBJ1-1; D is unclear. This CDR3 is 14 amino acids long. Germline values: CDR1 LGHDT, CDR2 YNNKEL (reference sequence). Trimming stripped 4 bases from V and 3 bases from J, with 12 bases between. The CDR3 sequence: CASSRVFGDTEAFF. The CDR3, as DNA: TGTGCCAGCAGCCGGGTCTTTGGGGACACTGAAGCTTTCTTT.

The CDR3 region has the DNA TGTGCCAGCAGCCTTGGGACCTCAGATACGCAGTATTTT. Residues: CASSLGTSDTQYF. V gene TRBV11-2 combines with J gene TRBJ2-3; the D gene could be TRBD1 or TRBD2 (5 bases each). Germline V CDR1 and CDR2: SGHAT, FQNNGV. The V and J ends lost 5 bases and 4 bases respectively, with 10 bases between them. The CDR3 is made up of 13 amino acids. Variable domain in full (rest from reference TRBV11-2 and TRBJ2-3): EAGVAQSPRYKIIEKRQSVAFWCNPISGHATLYWYQQILGQGPKLLIQFQNNGVVDDSQLPKDRFSAERLKGVDSTLKIQPAKLEDSAVYLCASSLGTSDTQYFGPGTRLTVL.

The rearrangement links TRBV2 to TRBJ2-1, with D hard to call. Trimming shortened V by 9 bases and J by 5 bases, and 14 bases separated the two germline ends. From germline, CDR1 is SNHLY and CDR2 FYNNEI. The CDR3 totals 13 residues. The CDR3 DNA sequence: TGTGCCAGTACCCAAGAGGTCAACAATGAGCAGTTCTTC. It yields the protein CASTQEVNNEQFF.

The gene calls are TRBV5-1 and TRBJ1-6; D might be TRBD1 (5 bases). There are 15 residues in the CDR3. V lost 0 bases, J lost 6 bases, and 10 bases lay in between. Germline V gene lookup returns CDR1 SGHRS and CDR2 YFSETQ. This CDR3 reads CASSLEGPPNSPLHF. The CDR3 DNA reads TGCGCCAGCAGCTTGGAGGGGCCCCCTAATTCACCCCTCCACTTT.

J is TRBJ2-1 and V is TRBV7-2; 7 positions agree with TRBD2. Germline V lookup: CDR1 SGHTA, CDR2 FQGNSA. V was pared by 5 bases and J by 2 bases, with 9 bases of the junction left unmatched. CDR3 length: 16 residues. The CDR3 DNA reads as TGTGCCAGCAGCCCCCGGGGGGAGCCCCCCTACAATGAGCAGTTCTTC. It codes for CASSPRGEPPYNEQFF.

The genes are TRBV28 and TRBJ1-6; TRBD1 matches 7 bases. Germline CDR1 is MDHEN and CDR2 is SYDVKM. CDR3 length: 15 amino acids. J gave up 8 bases and V 8 bases, and 12 bases lay outside the gene matches. CDR3 nucleotides: TGTGCCAGCTCTAGGCCGGGACAGTACGATTCACCCCTCCACTTT. It is translated as CASSRPGQYDSPLHF.

J is TRBJ2-7 and V is TRBV5-1, with unresolved D. Germline CDR1 and CDR2: SGHRS and YFSETQ. This CDR3 has 14 residues. V was trimmed by 0 bases and J by 2 bases, leaving 9 bases between them. Here the CDR3 DNA reads TGCGCCAGCAGCTTGGTACCGGAGACCTACGAGCAGTACTTC. Protein sequence: CASSLVPETYEQYF.

This clone appeared a few times. This rearrangement joins TRBV7-2 to TRBJ1-2; D is unclear. The CDR3 contains 13 residues. The V gene lost 5 bases and the J gene lost 7 bases, with 14 bases spanning the gap. Germline CDR1 SGHTA, CDR2 FQGNSA. In DNA form, the CDR3 reads TGTGCCAGCAGCCAAGTACAGCCCAGTGGCTACACCTTC. This gives the protein CASSQVQPSGYTF.

The genes are TRBV7-2 and TRBJ2-2, with D possibly being TRBD2 (5 bases). CDR1 SGHTA and CDR2 FQGNSA come from the germline V gene. The germline V and J ends were trimmed by 6 bases and 4 bases, with 12 bases remaining between them. The CDR3 runs 14 residues. The CDR3 sequence is CASRRTGLTGELFF. Here the CDR3 DNA reads TGTGCCAGCAGGAGGACTGGACTCACCGGGGAGCTGTTTTTT. Together with reference TRBV7-2 and TRBJ2-2, the CDR3 gives the full variable domain: GAGVSQSPSNKVTEKGKDVELRCDPISGHTALYWYRQSLGQGLEFLIYFQGNSAPDKSGLPSDRFSAERTGGSVSTLTIQRTQQEDSAVYLCASRRTGLTGELFFGEGSRLTVL.

The chain is built from TRBV6-5 and TRBJ1-2, with D tentatively TRBD1 (6 bases). This CDR3 has 14 amino acids. CDR1 and CDR2 from the germline V gene are MNHEY and SVGAGI. V was trimmed by 5 bases and J by 7 bases, leaving 17 bases between them. The CDR3 coding sequence is TGTGCCAGCAGTCCGGGGGGGCCCCGCTTTGGCTACACCTTC. Protein sequence: CASSPGGPRFGYTF.

This clone has only one observation. The rearrangement uses TRBV4-1 and TRBJ2-5; no clear D. CDR1 and CDR2 from the germline V gene are MGHRA and YSYEKL. V was trimmed by 4 bases and J by 5 bases, leaving 11 bases between them. The CDR3 sequence is 13 residues long. CDR3 region: CASSLGKAETQYF. The DNA of the CDR3 is TGCGCCAGCAGCCTTGGGAAGGCGGAGACCCAGTACTTC.

The rearrangement links TRBV24-1 to TRBJ2-7; D is possibly TRBD1 (6 bases). V lost 4 bases to trimming and J lost 7 bases, with 16 bases between them. The CDR3 is made up of 14 amino acids. Germline assignment: CDR1 KGHDR and CDR2 SFDVKD. The CDR3 loop reads CATSESGATSEQYF. The CDR3, as DNA: TGTGCCACCAGTGAGTCAGGGGCGACGAGTGAGCAGTACTTC.

V is TRBV27 and J is TRBJ2-3, with 10 bases matching TRBD1. Losses at the gene ends were 6 bases for V and 3 bases for J; bases not matched to a gene: 6. Germline-derived CDR1 and CDR2 are MNHEY and SMNVEV (reference sequence). The CDR3 covers 15 residues. The CDR3: CASSTRTGGTDTQYF. As DNA, the CDR3 is TGTGCCAGCAGCACTCGGACAGGGGGTACAGATACGCAGTATTTT.